A selection of T cell receptor beta chains follows, all from one sample in a study of T cells after yellow fever vaccination. TCRdb re-derived calls from the 5' RACE reads in MiXCR, one entry per CDR3 protein. The sample includes about 510,000 distinct CDR3 sequences, around a fifth of them seen just once. Sequencing used PBMCs, obtained less than 25 days after the first yellow fever vaccination. The receptors stem from a man in his late teens or twenties who received the YFV17D yellow fever vaccine. CDR3s include the opening cysteine and the closing phenylalanine or tryptophan. A D gene is named only where the DNA matches it firmly. Not all rows give a size; the values are once, few, many and, for expanded clones, a class.

TRBJ2-3 . TRBV12-3/TRBV12-4 . CASRYHQQVTQYF TGTGCCAGCAGATACCACCAGCAAGTTACGCAGTATTTT
TRBJ2-3 . TRBV29-1 . CSVGGGTAYTDTQYF TGCAGCGTGGGGGGGGGGACAGCCTACACAGATACGCAGTATTTT
TRBJ1-2 TRBD1 TRBV5-1 many CASSEGTGGLYGYTF TGCGCCAGCAGCGAAGGGACAGGGGGCCTCTATGGCTACACCTTC
TRBJ1-1 . TRBV20-1 . CSARDYIEGGNTEAFF TGCAGTGCTAGAGATTACATAGAGGGCGGGAACACTGAAGCTTTCTTT
TRBJ1-5 . TRBV5-8 . CASSLLEVYSNQPQHF TGTGCCAGCAGCCTGCTTGAGGTTTATAGCAATCAGCCCCAGCATTTT
TRBJ2-5 TRBD2 TRBV20-1 . CSAANPTGGVETQYF TGCAGTGCAGCCAACCCAACGGGAGGAGTGGAGACCCAGTACTTC
TRBJ1-3 . TRBV11-2 many CASSPLGGRELGNTIYF TGTGCCAGCAGCCCCCTCGGTGGGCGGGAGCTTGGAAACACCATATATTTT
TRBJ2-3 . TRBV5-1 few CASSLGQIADTQYF TGCGCCAGCAGCTTGGGGCAGATAGCAGATACGCAGTATTTT
TRBJ2-5 TRBD2 TRBV2 . CASMGVGGPETQYF TGTGCCAGCATGGGGGTGGGAGGGCCAGAGACCCAGTACTTC
TRBJ2-1 . TRBV5-6 . CASLDGGVTYNEQFF TGTGCCAGCCTGGACGGGGGTGTTACCTACAATGAGCAGTTCTTC
TRBJ2-4 . TRBV12-3/TRBV12-4 . CASSGQSGDIQYF TGTGCCAGCAGTGGACAGTCGGGGGACATTCAGTACTTC
TRBJ1-2 . TRBV30 few CAWSVDSVYGYTF TGTGCCTGGAGTGTTGACAGCGTCTATGGCTACACCTTC
TRBJ2-2 TRBD1 TRBV4-1 . CASSRGTGGLAGELFF TGCGCCAGCAGCCGCGGGACAGGGGGGCTCGCCGGGGAGCTGTTTTTT
TRBJ1-2 TRBD1 TRBV29-1 . CSANPGTGKGYTF TGCAGCGCTAACCCAGGGACAGGAAAAGGCTACACCTTC
TRBJ1-1 TRBD1 TRBV10-3 few CAISESSGGQAGTEAFF TGTGCCATCAGTGAGTCGAGTGGGGGACAGGCGGGAACTGAAGCTTTCTTT
TRBJ2-7 . TRBV5-6 . CASSYPIEEQYF TGTGCCAGCAGCTACCCGATAGAGGAGCAGTACTTC